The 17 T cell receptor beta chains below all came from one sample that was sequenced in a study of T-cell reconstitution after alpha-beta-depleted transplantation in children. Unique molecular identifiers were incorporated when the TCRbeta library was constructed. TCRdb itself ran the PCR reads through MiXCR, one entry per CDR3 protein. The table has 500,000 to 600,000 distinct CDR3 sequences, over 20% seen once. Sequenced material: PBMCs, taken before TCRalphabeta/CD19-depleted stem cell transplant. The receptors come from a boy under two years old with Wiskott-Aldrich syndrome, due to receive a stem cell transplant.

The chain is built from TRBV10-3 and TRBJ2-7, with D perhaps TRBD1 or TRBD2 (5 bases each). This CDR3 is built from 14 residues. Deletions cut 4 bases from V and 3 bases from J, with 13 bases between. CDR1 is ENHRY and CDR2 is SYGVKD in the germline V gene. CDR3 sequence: CAISGGATNYEQYF. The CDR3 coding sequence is TGTGCCATCAGTGGAGGGGCGACTAACTACGAGCAGTACTTC.

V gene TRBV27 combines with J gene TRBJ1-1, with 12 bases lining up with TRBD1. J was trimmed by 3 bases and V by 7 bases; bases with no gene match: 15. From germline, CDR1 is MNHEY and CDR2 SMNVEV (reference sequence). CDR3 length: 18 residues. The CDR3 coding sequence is TGTGCCAGCATAACGCCCAGTGGGACAGGGGGCAAGGACACTGAAGCTTTCTTT. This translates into CASITPSGTGGKDTEAFF.

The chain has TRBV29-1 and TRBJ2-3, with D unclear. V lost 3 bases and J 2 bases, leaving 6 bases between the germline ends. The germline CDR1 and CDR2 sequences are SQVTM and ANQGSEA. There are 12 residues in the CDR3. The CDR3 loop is CSVDLNTDTQYF. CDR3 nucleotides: TGCAGCGTTGATCTGAACACAGATACGCAGTATTTT.

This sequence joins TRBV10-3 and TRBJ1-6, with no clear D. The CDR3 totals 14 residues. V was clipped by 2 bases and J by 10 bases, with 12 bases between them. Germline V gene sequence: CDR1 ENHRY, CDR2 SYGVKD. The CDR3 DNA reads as TGTGCCATCAGTGAGAGGCTGACTTCCTCACCCCTCCACTTT. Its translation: CAISERLTSSPLHF.

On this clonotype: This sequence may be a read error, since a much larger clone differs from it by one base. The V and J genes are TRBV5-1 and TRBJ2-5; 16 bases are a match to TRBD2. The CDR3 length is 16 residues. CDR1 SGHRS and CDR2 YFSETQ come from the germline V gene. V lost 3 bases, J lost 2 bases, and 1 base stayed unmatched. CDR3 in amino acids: CASSWGLAGGQETQYF. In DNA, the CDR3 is TGCGCCAGCAGCTGGGGACTAGCGGGAGGGCAAGAGACCCAGTACTTC. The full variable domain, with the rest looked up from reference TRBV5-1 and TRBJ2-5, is KAGVTQTPRYLIKTRGQQVTLSCSPISGHRSVSWYQQTPGQGLQFLFEYFSETQRNKGNFPGRFSGRQFSNSRSEMNVSTLELGDSALYLCASSWGLAGGQETQYFGPGTRLLVL.

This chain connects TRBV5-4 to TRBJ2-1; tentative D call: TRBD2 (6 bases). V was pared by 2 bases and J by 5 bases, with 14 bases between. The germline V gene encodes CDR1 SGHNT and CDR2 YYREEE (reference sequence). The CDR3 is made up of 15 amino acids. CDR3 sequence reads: CASSLLPREDNEQFF. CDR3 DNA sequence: TGTGCCAGCAGCTTACTACCCAGGGAGGACAATGAGCAGTTCTTC.

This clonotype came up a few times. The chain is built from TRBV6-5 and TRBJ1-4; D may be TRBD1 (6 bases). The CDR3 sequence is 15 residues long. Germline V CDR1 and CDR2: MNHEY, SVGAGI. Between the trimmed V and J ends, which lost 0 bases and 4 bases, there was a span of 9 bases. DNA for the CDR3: TGTGCCAGCAGTTACTCTGGACAGCGTAATGAAAAACTGTTTTTT. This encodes CASSYSGQRNEKLFF.

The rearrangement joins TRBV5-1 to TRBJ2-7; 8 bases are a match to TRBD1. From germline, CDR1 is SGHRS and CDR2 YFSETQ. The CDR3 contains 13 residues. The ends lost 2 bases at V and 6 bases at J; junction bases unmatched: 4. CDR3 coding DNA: TGCGCCAGCAGCTTTCAGGGGGCGCGCGAGCAGTACTTC. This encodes CASSFQGAREQYF.

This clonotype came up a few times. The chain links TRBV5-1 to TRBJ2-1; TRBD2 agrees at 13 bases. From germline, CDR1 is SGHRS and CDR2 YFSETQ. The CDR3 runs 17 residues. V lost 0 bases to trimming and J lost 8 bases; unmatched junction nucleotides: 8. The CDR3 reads CASSLGTSGRVEDEQFF. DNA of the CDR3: TGCGCCAGCAGCTTGGGGACTAGCGGGAGAGTAGAGGATGAGCAGTTCTTC.

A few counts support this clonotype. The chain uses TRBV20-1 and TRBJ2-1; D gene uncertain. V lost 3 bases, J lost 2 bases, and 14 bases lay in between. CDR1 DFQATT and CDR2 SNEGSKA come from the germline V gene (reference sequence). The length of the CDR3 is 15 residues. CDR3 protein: CSASDQRLPYNEQFF. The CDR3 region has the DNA TGCAGTGCTAGTGACCAGAGGTTACCCTACAATGAGCAGTTCTTC.

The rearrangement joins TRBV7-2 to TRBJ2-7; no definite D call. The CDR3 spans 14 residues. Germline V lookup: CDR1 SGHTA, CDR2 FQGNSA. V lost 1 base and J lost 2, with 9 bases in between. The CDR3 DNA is TGTGCCAGCAGCTTAGGGTCGTCGCCCTACGAGCAGTACTTC. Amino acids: CASSLGSSPYEQYF. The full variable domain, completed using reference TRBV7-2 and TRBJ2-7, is GAGVSQSPSNKVTEKGKDVELRCDPISGHTALYWYRQSLGQGLEFLIYFQGNSAPDKSGLPSDRFSAERTGGSVSTLTIQRTQQEDSAVYLCASSLGSSPYEQYFGPGTRLTVT.

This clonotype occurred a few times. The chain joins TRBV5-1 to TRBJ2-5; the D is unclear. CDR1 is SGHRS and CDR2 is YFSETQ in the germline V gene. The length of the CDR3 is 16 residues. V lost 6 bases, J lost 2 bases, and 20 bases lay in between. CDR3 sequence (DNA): TGCGCCAGCACATTGACGGCAGCCCTGCCTCAAGAGACCCAGTACTTC. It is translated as CASTLTAALPQETQYF.

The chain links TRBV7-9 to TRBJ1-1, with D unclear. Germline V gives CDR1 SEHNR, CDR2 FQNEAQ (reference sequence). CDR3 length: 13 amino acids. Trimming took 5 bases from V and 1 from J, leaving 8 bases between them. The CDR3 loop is CASSPLKNTEAFF. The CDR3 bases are TGTGCCAGCAGCCCTTTAAAGAACACTGAAGCTTTCTTT.

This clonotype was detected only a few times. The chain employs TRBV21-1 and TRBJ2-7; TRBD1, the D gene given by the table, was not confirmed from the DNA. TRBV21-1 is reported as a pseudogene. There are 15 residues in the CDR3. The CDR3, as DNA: TGTGCCAGCAGCAAAGGGGGGGGGATTTTCTACGAGCAGTACTTC. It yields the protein CASSKGGGIFYEQYF.

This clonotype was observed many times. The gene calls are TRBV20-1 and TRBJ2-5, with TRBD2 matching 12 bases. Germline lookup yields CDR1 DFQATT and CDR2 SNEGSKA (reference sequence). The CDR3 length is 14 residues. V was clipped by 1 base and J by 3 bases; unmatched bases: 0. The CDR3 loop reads CSARGLAGEETQYF. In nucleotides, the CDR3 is TGCAGTGCTAGAGGACTAGCGGGGGAAGAGACCCAGTACTTC.

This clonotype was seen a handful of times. The CDR3 nucleotides read TGTGCCATCAGTGAGAGGGGGACCACCTCCTACAATGAGCAGTTCTTC. Encoded protein: CAISERGTTSYNEQFF. This chain links TRBV10-3 with TRBJ2-1; a weak D match, TRBD1 (6 bases). The CDR3 totals 16 residues. The germline V and J ends were trimmed by 2 bases and 0 bases, with 11 bases remaining between them. Germline lookup yields CDR1 ENHRY and CDR2 SYGVKD.

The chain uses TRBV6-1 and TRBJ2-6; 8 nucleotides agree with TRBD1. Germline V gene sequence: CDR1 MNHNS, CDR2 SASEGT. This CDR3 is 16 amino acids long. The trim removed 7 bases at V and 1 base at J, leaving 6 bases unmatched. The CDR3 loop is CASTGGPPSGANVLTF. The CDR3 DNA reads TGTGCCAGCACAGGGGGCCCCCCGTCTGGGGCCAACGTCCTGACTTTC.